This record covers a single T cell receptor (beta chain). The antigen is unknown. These data originate in a study of T cells in localized non-small cell lung cancer. Study conclusions and caveats: It remains possible that heterogeneity exists, since only one tumor region was sequenced. Density of T cells in blood, when higher, went with longer overall survival.

From germline, CDR1 is SGHTA and CDR2 FQGNSA. The V and J ends lost 5 bases and 5 bases, in that order; junction bases with no gene match: 6. The CDR3 loop spans 15 amino acids. Some clones are missing from TCRdb's copy, which holds only in-frame ones; the method was immunoSEQ multiplex PCR. The sample includes some 130,000 clones, roughly 90% of them seen just once. This sample comprised peripheral blood, obtained before any cancer treatment. The genes are TRBV7-2 and TRBJ2-1; 10 bases map to TRBD2. The receptor comes from a female donor over 55 with stage I lung adenocarcinoma. DNA for the CDR3: TGTGCCAGCAGCCACAGCGGGAGGGCCGACAATGAGCAGTTCTTC. Its protein is CASSHSGRADNEQFF.